These T cell receptor beta chains were read from a single sample in a study of patients and donors after allogeneic stem cell transplantation. One entry per CDR3 protein, called by TCRdb with MiXCR from the RT-PCR reads. The sample consists of roughly 250,000 distinct CDR3 sequences, 13% to 15% of them appearing once. The specimen sequenced was blood, either unsorted or a sorted T cell fraction (not recorded which). These receptors all stem from a human donor who was either an allogeneic HSCT recipient or a stem cell or donor lymphocyte infusion donor (not recorded which). It is not recorded whose cells these are; they may come from a transplant donor. The CDR3 runs from the conserved cysteine through the conserved F or W. D genes are given only for firm matches. Clone size is shown for a subset of rows, as once, few, many or a class of expanded clone.

clone_size,j_call,v_call,d_call,cdr3_nt,cdr3_aa
few,TRBJ2-1,TRBV24-1,TRBD1,TGTGCCACCAGTGATTCGGGACAGGGCTTTTACAATGAGCAGTTCTTC,CATSDSGQGFYNEQFF
many,TRBJ1-5,TRBV12-3/TRBV12-4,NA,TGTGCCAGCAGGGGGACAATAGGGGGGCAGCCCCAGCATTTT,CASRGTIGGQPQHF
few,TRBJ2-3,TRBV15,TRBD2,TGTGCCACCAGCAGAGGGGTGCGGGAGGGCCGGTCGACAGATACGCAGTATTTT,CATSRGVREGRSTDTQYF
NA,TRBJ1-3,TRBV6-1,NA,TGTGCCAGCAGTGAGACATGGAGCTCTGGAAACACCATATATTTT,CASSETWSSGNTIYF
few,TRBJ2-4,TRBV20-1,NA,TGCAGTGCAGGGTCGGTAAACATTCAGTACTTC,CSAGSVNIQYF
once,TRBJ2-7,TRBV11-3,NA,TGTGCCAGCAGCTTAATTTCGGGGGGCAGGGAGCAGTACTTC,CASSLISGGREQYF
NA,TRBJ2-1,TRBV30,NA,TGTGCCTGGAGTCGGGCGGGCGGTGTGAGGGAGCAGTTCTTC,CAWSRAGGVREQFF
NA,TRBJ2-5,TRBV7-6,NA,TGTGCCAGCAGCCCAGATGGGGTCGGGACCCAGTACTTC,CASSPDGVGTQYF
NA,TRBJ1-6,TRBV7-4,NA,TGTGCCAGCAGCTGCCCCAAACCCGTGGATTCACCCCTCCACTTT,CASSCPKPVDSPLHF
NA,TRBJ1-2,TRBV6-1,TRBD1,TGTGCCAGCAGCCCCTACGGACAGGCGGGTAGCTACACCTTC,CASSPYGQAGSYTF
many,TRBJ1-1,TRBV12-3/TRBV12-4,NA,TGTGCCAGCAGACGCAGAGAAATGAACACTGAAGCTTTCTTT,CASRRREMNTEAFF
NA,TRBJ1-6,TRBV5-4,NA,TGTGCCAGCAGCGCAAGACCCGGGGGCGGATCCTATAATTCACCCCTCCACTTT,CASSARPGGGSYNSPLHF
NA,TRBJ2-2,TRBV5-5,NA,TGTGCCAGCAGCCCGGACGGGCGGTTCGGGGAGCTGTTTTTT,CASSPDGRFGELFF
many,TRBJ1-1,TRBV11-3,NA,TGTGCCAGCAGCCCCAACATGAACACTGAAGCTTTCTTT,CASSPNMNTEAFF
few,TRBJ1-5,TRBV15,NA,TGTGCCACCAGCAGAGATGGAGGGGTCGGAAACGGACCCCAGCATTTT,CATSRDGGVGNGPQHF
NA,TRBJ2-1,TRBV6-1,TRBD2,TGTGCCAACCAAATAGCGGGAGGGAAGGGCAATGAGCAGTTCTTC,CANQIAGGKGNEQFF
few,TRBJ2-5,TRBV7-2,TRBD2,TGTGCCAGCAGCCAATGGTGGGGGGGGCAAGAGACCCAGTACTTC,CASSQWWGGQETQYF
many,TRBJ2-2,TRBV5-1,NA,TGCGCCAGCAGCTTGGTTGGCGGGATCACCGGGGAGCTGTTTTTT,CASSLVGGITGELFF